The rows below give T cell receptor beta chains drawn from one sample of a study of cytomegalovirus exposure and HLA in healthy donors. Sequencing used immunoSEQ multiplex PCR; TCRdb keeps in-frame clones, though not all of them. In the table there are 90,000 to 120,000 clones, roughly 76% of which are singletons. What was sequenced was PBMCs. All receptors come from a young man in good health and CMV-seronegative. Each CDR3 is given with its conserved first and last residue. Size values are once, few and many counts, or a class for expanded clones, and some rows have none.

clone size: .; V gene: TRBV7-2; CDR3 length: 15; CDR3 protein: CASSSHDRFSYEQYF
clone size: .; V gene: TRBV5-1; CDR3 length: 16; CDR3 protein: CASSLDRSLAGATQYF
clone size: .; V gene: TRBV7-2; CDR3 length: 11; CDR3 protein: CASSSGRGRFF
clone size: .; V gene: TRBV11-2; CDR3 length: 13; CDR3 protein: CASSLDLRETQYF
clone size: .; V gene: TRBV7-3; CDR3 length: 19; CDR3 protein: CASSRSPDRAGRIGNTIYF
clone size: few; V gene: TRBV25-1; CDR3 length: 14; CDR3 protein: CASSDTGNYQPQHF
clone size: few; V gene: TRBV7-2; CDR3 length: 14; CDR3 protein: CASSRTGKGTEAFF
clone size: .; V gene: TRBV5-1; CDR3 length: 17; CDR3 protein: CASSLGGDSPGANVLTF
clone size: .; V gene: TRBV19; CDR3 length: 15; CDR3 protein: CASRMPGGVSQPQHF
clone size: .; V gene: TRBV7-9; CDR3 length: 14; CDR3 protein: CASSDGQGRSPLHF
clone size: .; V gene: TRBV28; CDR3 length: 15; CDR3 protein: CASSFQGQGARGYTF
clone size: .; V gene: TRBV4-3; CDR3 length: 16; CDR3 protein: CASSHSGTGEFYEQYF
clone size: .; V gene: TRBV6-5; CDR3 length: 15; CDR3 protein: CASNPTGGVSGELFF
clone size: .; V gene: TRBV4-3; CDR3 length: 16; CDR3 protein: CASSQGGGKGNYGYTF
clone size: .; V gene: TRBV19; CDR3 length: 15; CDR3 protein: CASSTGLGGGETQYF
clone size: .; V gene: TRBV28; CDR3 length: 11; CDR3 protein: CASGQGNFQHF
clone size: .; V gene: TRBV27; CDR3 length: 14; CDR3 protein: CASFGVASADTQYF
clone size: few; V gene: TRBV7-9; CDR3 length: 12; CDR3 protein: CASSFIQYEQYF
clone size: once; V gene: TRBV19; CDR3 length: 18; CDR3 protein: CASSIVSMRLATNEKLFF
clone size: once; V gene: TRBV7-3; CDR3 length: 14; CDR3 protein: CASSPEISTDTQYF
clone size: .; V gene: TRBV10-3; CDR3 length: 15; CDR3 protein: CAISAQVLSSYEQYF
clone size: few; V gene: TRBV10-3; CDR3 length: 13; CDR3 protein: CAISESKGYGYTF
clone size: few; V gene: TRBV7-8; CDR3 length: 13; CDR3 protein: CASSFTRRTEAFF
clone size: .; V gene: TRBV7-9; CDR3 length: 12; CDR3 protein: CASSLWGDGYTF
clone size: .; V gene: TRBV6-1; CDR3 length: 12; CDR3 protein: CASTRTGFEQYF
clone size: .; V gene: TRBV11-2; CDR3 length: 17; CDR3 protein: CASSLDSRGSANQPQHF
clone size: few; V gene: TRBV5-6; CDR3 length: 16; CDR3 protein: CASSLSVAGAGSPLHF
clone size: .; V gene: TRBV6-5; CDR3 length: 14; CDR3 protein: CASSADRVYGEQFF
clone size: .; V gene: TRBV11-1; CDR3 length: 12; CDR3 protein: CASQNRVTEAFF
clone size: .; V gene: TRBV7-9; CDR3 length: 15; CDR3 protein: CASSLSGGDTDTQYF
clone size: .; V gene: TRBV7-3; CDR3 length: 13; CDR3 protein: CASSLTKGYEQYF
clone size: .; V gene: TRBV5-1; CDR3 length: 12; CDR3 protein: CASSRGANEQYF
clone size: .; V gene: TRBV5-1; CDR3 length: 14; CDR3 protein: CASSWGDRGNEQFF
clone size: .; V gene: TRBV19; CDR3 length: 15; CDR3 protein: CASSILYSSYQPQHF
clone size: .; V gene: TRBV15; CDR3 length: 12; CDR3 protein: CATSRVGEALHF
clone size: .; V gene: TRBV6-5; CDR3 length: 13; CDR3 protein: CASREGQIYGYPF
clone size: .; V gene: TRBV7-8; CDR3 length: 14; CDR3 protein: CASSQRDTYNEQFF
clone size: few; V gene: TRBV4-3; CDR3 length: 16; CDR3 protein: CASSQVAVLDSSPLHF
clone size: .; V gene: TRBV29-1; CDR3 length: 15; CDR3 protein: CSVEIWAGAKNIQYF
clone size: few; V gene: TRBV5-1; CDR3 length: 20; CDR3 protein: CASSLGGFGTSGGARPEQYF
clone size: .; V gene: TRBV7-9; CDR3 length: 16; CDR3 protein: CSSISKRQVSTDTQYF